This T cell receptor (beta chain) was recorded in a study of metastatic and nonmetastatic thyroid tumors. TCRdb re-called clones from the PCR reads using MiXCR. The table lists roughly 36,000 clones, about 25% of them singletons. This clone was counted between two and nine times. Among the patients, none had received any treatment before thyroid surgery. CDR1 and CDR2 (germline): LNHDA, SQIVND (reference sequence). The CDR3 extends over 14 amino acids. V dropped 9 bases and J dropped 7; count of bases not matched to a gene: 14. Material for sequencing was blood. The receptor was isolated from a female donor with papillary thyroid cancer or a benign thyroid nodule (not recorded which). Some clones in this sample may be carry-over from other donors' samples. The chain combines TRBV19 with TRBJ2-5, with TRBD1 identical over 7 bases. Here the CDR3 DNA reads TGTGCCAGCTCCACGGGACAGCCCCCCCGGACCCAGTACTTC. This sequence encodes CASSTGQPPRTQYF.